This T cell receptor beta chain derives from a study of Tregs in tolerant kidney transplant recipients. In this sample, this clone turned up a few times. As yet, its antigen is unknown. Sequencing used immunoSEQ multiplex PCR; TCRdb keeps in-frame clones, though not all of them. The repertoire holds approximately 93,000 clones, with roughly 93% as singletons. Notes on the study in general: In tolerant patients, donor-specific Tregs outgrew total Tregs, suggesting antigen-driven expansion.

Unstimulated Tregs (CD4+CD25+CD127-) and CD4+CD25- non-Tregs were sorted from PBMCs. Between the trimmed V and J ends, which lost 4 bases and 4 bases, there was a span of 8 bases. Germline CDR1 and CDR2: MNHNY and SVGAGI (reference sequence). CDR3 size: 13 residues. This sequence joins TRBV6-6 and TRBJ1-3, with unresolved D. The source was CD4+ T cells from blood, collected before the transplant. This receptor was obtained from a human donor who received a combined kidney and bone marrow transplant. The CDR3 bases are TGTGCCAGCAGTTCAGAGGCCGGAAACACCATATATTTT. Protein: CASSSEAGNTIYF.